Here is one T cell receptor (beta chain) with its context. The data stem from a study of blood T cell repertoires in COVID-19. TCRdb keeps only in-frame clones here, not all; method: immunoSEQ multiplex PCR. The repertoire consists of 200,000 to 300,000 clones, with about 89% occurring once and the leading ten covering around 9.5%. Material for sequencing was peripheral blood. This receptor was identified in a man between 35 and 55 years old who had recovered from COVID-19.

The CDR3 DNA is TGTGCCAGCAGCTTATTGCGGGGCCAGGAGCAGTATTTT. Translation: CASSLLRGQEQYF. This chain joins TRBV7-3 and TRBJ2-3, with D tentatively TRBD2 (6 bases). Germline values: CDR1 SGHTA, CDR2 FQGTGA. CDR3 length: 13 amino acids. Trimming stripped 2 bases from V and 11 bases from J, with 14 bases between.